This TCR beta chain was recovered during a study of post-analysis software for immune sequencing data. Worth noting for this clonotype: Antigen: not known.

The length of the CDR3 is 14 residues. CDR1 SGHRS and CDR2 YFSETQ come from the germline V gene. The germline V and J ends were trimmed by 2 bases and 6 bases, with 14 bases remaining between them. The TCR beta cDNA libraries carried unique molecular identifiers. TCRdb independently ran MiXCR on the PCR reads; one entry per CDR3 protein. The table shows roughly 800,000 distinct CDR3 sequences, with 25% to 30% occurring only once. Study-level findings and limits: Five or six TRBV segments (TRBV5-6, TRBV5-1 and TRBV20-1 among them) occurred more frequently in patients than in controls. Normalized Chao1 diversity was significantly reduced in patients versus controls.

Sequencing was done on a sample of blood. The chain couples TRBV5-1 to TRBJ1-2, with D tentatively TRBD1 (5 bases). The origin of this receptor is a girl aged 10 to 17 with multiple sclerosis. CDR3 loop: CASSFEAAGNGYTF. The CDR3 DNA follows: TGCGCCAGCAGCTTCGAGGCGGCAGGGAATGGCTACACCTTC.